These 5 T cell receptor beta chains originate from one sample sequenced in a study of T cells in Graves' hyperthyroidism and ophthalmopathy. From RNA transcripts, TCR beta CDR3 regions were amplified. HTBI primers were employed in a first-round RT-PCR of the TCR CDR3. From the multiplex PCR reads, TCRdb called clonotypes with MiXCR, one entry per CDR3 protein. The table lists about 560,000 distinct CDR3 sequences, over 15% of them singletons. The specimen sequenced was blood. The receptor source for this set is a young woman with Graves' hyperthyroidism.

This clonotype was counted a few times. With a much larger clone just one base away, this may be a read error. CDR3 amino acids: CASSEFAPTDTQYF. The CDR3 coding sequence is TGTGCCAGCAGTGAGTTTGCCCCGACAGATACGCAGTATTTT. The V gene is TRBV2, the J gene TRBJ2-3; no clear D. The CDR3 is 14 residues long. The V end was cut by 3 bases, the J end by 3 bases, with 10 bases between. Germline V gene lookup returns CDR1 SNHLY and CDR2 FYNNEI.

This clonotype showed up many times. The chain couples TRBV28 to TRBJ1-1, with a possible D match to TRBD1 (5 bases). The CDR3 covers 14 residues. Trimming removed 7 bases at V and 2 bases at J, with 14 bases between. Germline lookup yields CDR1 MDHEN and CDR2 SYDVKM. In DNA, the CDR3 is TGTGCCAGCATTACCGGGGCTTTAAACACTGAAGCTTTCTTT. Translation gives CASITGALNTEAFF.

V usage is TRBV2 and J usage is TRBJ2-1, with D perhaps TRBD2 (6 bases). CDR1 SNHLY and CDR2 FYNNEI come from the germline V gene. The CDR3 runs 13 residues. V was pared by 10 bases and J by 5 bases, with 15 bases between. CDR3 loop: CATPGVQNNEQFF. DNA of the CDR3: TGTGCCACCCCGGGAGTCCAAAACAATGAGCAGTTCTTC.

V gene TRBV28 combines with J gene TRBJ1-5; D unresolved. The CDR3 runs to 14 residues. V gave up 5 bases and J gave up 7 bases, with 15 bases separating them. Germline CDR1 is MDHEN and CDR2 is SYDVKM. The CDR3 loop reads CASSPDTLIQPQHF. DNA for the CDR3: TGTGCCAGCAGTCCTGACACCCTAATCCAGCCCCAGCATTTT.

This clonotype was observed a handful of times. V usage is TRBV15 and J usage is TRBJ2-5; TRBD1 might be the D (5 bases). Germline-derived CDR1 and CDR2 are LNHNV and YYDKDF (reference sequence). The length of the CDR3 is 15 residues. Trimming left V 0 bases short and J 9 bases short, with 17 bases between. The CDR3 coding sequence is TGTGCCACCAGCAGAGATCCAGACAGAGGCGAGGCCCAGTACTTC. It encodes CATSRDPDRGEAQYF.